What follows are 10 T cell receptor beta chains derived from one specimen sequenced in a study of PD-1 blockade in classical Hodgkin lymphoma. Time point denoted: newly diagnosed, previously untreated cHL patient sample. Generated by immunoSEQ multiplex PCR, the TCRdb table keeps only in-frame clones and is missing some. Among roughly 70,000 clones listed, approximately 93% were seen once. The sample consisted of peripheral blood mononuclear cells (PBMCs). These receptors came from a human donor with classical Hodgkin lymphoma.

This clone appeared once. DNA of the CDR3: TGTGCCAGCAGCCTAACTGGGGCCAACGTCCTGACTTTC. It codes for CASSLTGANVLTF. The chain joins TRBV9 to TRBJ2-6; D not certain. The length of the CDR3 is 13 residues. Germline CDR1 is SGDLS and CDR2 is YYNGEE. V lost 4 bases and J lost 2, with 4 bases in between.

The J gene is TRBJ1-3, the V gene TRBV9; D uncertain. Looked up from germline, CDR1 is SGDLS and CDR2 is YYNGEE. V lost 0 bases and J lost 4, with 8 bases in between. There are 14 residues in the CDR3. The CDR3 spells CASSVATGGNTIYF. In nucleotides, the CDR3 is TGTGCCAGCAGCGTAGCCACCGGAGGAAACACCATATATTTT.

The CDR3 nucleotides are TGCGCCAGCAGCCGGGGTGACAGCAACAAAAACATTCAGTACTTC. This encodes CASSRGDSNKNIQYF. This sequence joins TRBV5-1 and TRBJ2-4; D possibly uses TRBD1 or TRBD2 (5 bases each). Deletions cut 4 bases from V and 3 bases from J, with 14 bases between. Germline CDR1 SGHRS, CDR2 YFSETQ. The CDR3 covers 15 residues.

This chain joins TRBV30 and TRBJ2-2; the match to TRBD1 covers 10 bases. The V segment lost 5 bases and the J segment 4 bases; nucleotides outside the gene matches: 7. This CDR3 contains 15 residues. Looked up from germline, CDR1 is GTSNPN and CDR2 is SVGIG (reference sequence). In nucleotides, the CDR3 is TGTGCCTGGTCTGGACAGGGGGAAGTCACCGGGGAGCTGTTTTTT. As protein: CAWSGQGEVTGELFF. The variable domain in full, with the rest retrieved from reference TRBV30 and TRBJ2-2, is SQTIHQWPATLVQPVGSPLSLECTVEGTSNPNLYWYRQAAGRGLQLLFYSVGIGQISSEVPQNLSASRPQDRQFILSSKKLLLSDSGFYLCAWSGQGEVTGELFFGEGSRLTVL.

This clone was detected only once. The rearrangement links TRBV7-3 to TRBJ2-7; D is perhaps TRBD1 (5 bases). Trimming shortened V by 3 bases and J by 3 bases, and 15 bases separated the two germline ends. The CDR3 has 15 amino acids. Germline CDR1 SGHTA, CDR2 FQGTGA. The CDR3 loop reads CASSLTAVNSYEQYF. The DNA of the CDR3 is TGTGCCAGCAGCTTGACAGCCGTCAACAGCTACGAGCAGTACTTC.

The gene calls are TRBV7-2 and TRBJ2-3; 14 nucleotides line up with TRBD2. The CDR3 is 17 residues long. V lost 5 bases, J lost 6 bases, and 10 bases stayed unmatched. CDR1 SGHTA and CDR2 FQGNSA come from the germline V gene. CDR3: CASSQGLAGVIRDTQYF. CDR3 DNA: TGTGCCAGCAGCCAGGGACTAGCGGGAGTAATAAGGGATACGCAGTATTTT. The full variable domain, completed using reference TRBV7-2 and TRBJ2-3, is GAGVSQSPSNKVTEKGKDVELRCDPISGHTALYWYRQSLGQGLEFLIYFQGNSAPDKSGLPSDRFSAERTGGSVSTLTIQRTQQEDSAVYLCASSQGLAGVIRDTQYFGPGTRLTVL.

The J gene is TRBJ2-3, the V gene TRBV11-2; 10 bases agree with TRBD2. Germline lookup yields CDR1 SGHAT and CDR2 FQNNGV. The J segment lost 6 bases and the V segment lost 3 bases, leaving 6 bases of the junction unmatched. This CDR3 is 15 amino acids long. The CDR3 sequence: CASSFHSGRSDTQYF. The CDR3 nucleotides read TGTGCCAGCAGCTTCCATAGCGGGAGGTCGGATACGCAGTATTTT.

This chain connects TRBV19 to TRBJ1-4; 9 nucleotides align to TRBD1. The V and J ends lost 6 bases and 9 bases, in that order; junction bases with no gene match: 11. The CDR3 covers 15 residues. The germline V gene has CDR1 LNHDA and CDR2 SQIVND (reference sequence). The CDR3 DNA is TGTGCCAGTAGACCCACCGGGACAGGGAGGCAAAAACTGTTTTTT. This sequence encodes CASRPTGTGRQKLFF.

The rearrangement joins TRBV5-1 to TRBJ2-7; 9 nucleotides align to TRBD1. From germline, CDR1 is SGHRS and CDR2 YFSETQ. There are 16 residues in the CDR3. With 4 bases clipped from V and 7 bases from J, the junction kept 15 bases outside the gene matches. The CDR3 nucleotides are TGCGCCAGCAGCCTCGACGTCCCGGGACAGGGCGAAGAGCAGTACTTC. Its translation is CASSLDVPGQGEEQYF.

The CDR3 sequence is CASSLIVRAGAPSGTQYF. The CDR3 region has the DNA TGTGCCAGCAGTTTAATCGTTCGGGCGGGGGCCCCGTCGGGTACGCAGTATTTT. The chain has TRBV27 and TRBJ2-3; perhaps TRBD2 as D (7 bases). Deletions cut 2 bases from V and 8 bases from J, with 26 bases between. Per germline, CDR1 MNHEY and CDR2 SMNVEV (reference sequence). The CDR3 sequence is 18 residues long.